The present entry profiles one T cell receptor (beta chain) with its context. Its specificity is not known. Single viable CD3+CD4+CD8-CD45RO+ cells were sorted as the memory CD4+ T cells. V trimming: 5 bases; J trimming: 3 bases; junction bases outside the gene matches: 11. CDR1 is SGHTA and CDR2 is FQGTGA in the germline V gene. CDR3 length: 19 residues. These data come from a study of memory CD4+ T cells and cytomegalovirus serostatus. About the study: This sample comes from healthy Belgian adults, under 10 CMV seropositive, around 26 seronegative.

The study's findings and limits: Median bootstrapped AUC for CMV status was approximately 0.96 originally, approximately 0.91 US-trained. Each of 55 to 80 CMV-associated TCRbeta sequences occurred in one to five individuals.

Profiled with immunoSEQ multiplex PCR; TCRdb holds only in-frame clones, not every one. The profile shows about 82,000 clones, around 80% of them singletons. The V and J genes are TRBV7-3 and TRBJ2-1, with 15 bases aligning to TRBD2. This clonotype was obtained from an adult in good health and CMV-seronegative. The specimen sequenced was memory CD4+ T cells from blood. The CDR3 loop is CASSPRTSGGAFGYNEQFF. Written as DNA, the CDR3 is TGTGCCAGCAGCCCCAGGACTAGCGGGGGGGCCTTCGGCTACAATGAGCAGTTCTTC.